The entry that follows covers one TCR beta chain sequence. Antigen specificity is unknown. The data are from a study of cytomegalovirus exposure and HLA in healthy donors. Study information: An early data release held some 89 million unique TCRs from HLA-typed donors. Study-wide results and caveats: A missense DCLRE1C variant was associated with V- and J-gene trimming of TCR beta chains in a later analysis, and an independent cohort replicated the association. Productive status was seen about 90% or about 30% of the time for most TCR beta V segments in an earlier analysis.

This CDR3 is built from 15 residues. V was clipped by 6 bases and J by 4 bases; unmatched bases: 8. In germline, CDR1 is KGHSH, CDR2 LQKENI. Primers: 60 Vbeta forward and 13 Jbeta reverse. Measured with immunoSEQ multiplex PCR; TCRdb has only the in-frame clones, and not every one. The sample includes approximately 180,000 clones, 75% of them seen just once. This rearrangement joins TRBV18 to TRBJ1-5, with 8 nucleotides matching TRBD1. This receptor was obtained from a male donor in good health and CMV-seronegative. Material for sequencing was PBMCs. The CDR3 DNA reads as TGTGCCAGCTCTCGGGGACAGGCGGAAAATCAGCCCCAGCATTTT. The encoded protein is CASSRGQAENQPQHF.